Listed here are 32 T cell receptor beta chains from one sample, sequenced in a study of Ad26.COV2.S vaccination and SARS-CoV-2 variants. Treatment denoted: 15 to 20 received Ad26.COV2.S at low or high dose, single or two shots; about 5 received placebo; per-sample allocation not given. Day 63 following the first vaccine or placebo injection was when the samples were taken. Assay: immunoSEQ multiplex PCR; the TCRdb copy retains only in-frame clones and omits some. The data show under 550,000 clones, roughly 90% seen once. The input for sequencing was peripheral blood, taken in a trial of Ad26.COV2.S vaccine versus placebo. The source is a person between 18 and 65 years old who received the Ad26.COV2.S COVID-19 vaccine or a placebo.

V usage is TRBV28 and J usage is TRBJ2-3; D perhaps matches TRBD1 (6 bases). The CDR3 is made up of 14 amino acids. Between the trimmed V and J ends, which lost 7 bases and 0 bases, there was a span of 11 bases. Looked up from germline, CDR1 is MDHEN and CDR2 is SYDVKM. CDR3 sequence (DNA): TGTGCCAGCAAGGTAGGGGGTAGCACAGATACGCAGTATTTT. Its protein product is CASKVGGSTDTQYF.

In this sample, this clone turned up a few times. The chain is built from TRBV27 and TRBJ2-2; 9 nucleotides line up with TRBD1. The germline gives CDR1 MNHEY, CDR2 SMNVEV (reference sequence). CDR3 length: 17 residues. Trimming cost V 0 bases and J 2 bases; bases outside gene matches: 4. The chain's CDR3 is CASSLSGQGVNTGELFF. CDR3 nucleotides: TGTGCCAGCAGTTTATCGGGACAGGGAGTAAACACCGGGGAGCTGTTTTTT.

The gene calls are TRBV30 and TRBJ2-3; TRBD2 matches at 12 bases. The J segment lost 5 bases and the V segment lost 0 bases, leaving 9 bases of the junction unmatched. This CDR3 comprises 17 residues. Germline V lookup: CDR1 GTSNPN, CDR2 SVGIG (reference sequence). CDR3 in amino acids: CAWSVIRTSGIGDTQYF. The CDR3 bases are TGTGCCTGGAGTGTAATACGGACTAGCGGGATTGGAGATACGCAGTATTTT.

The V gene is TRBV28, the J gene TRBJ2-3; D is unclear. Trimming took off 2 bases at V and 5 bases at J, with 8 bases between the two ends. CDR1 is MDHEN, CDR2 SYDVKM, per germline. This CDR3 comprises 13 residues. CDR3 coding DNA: TGTGCCAGCAGTTTACAGGCTTTAGATACGCAGTATTTT. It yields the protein CASSLQALDTQYF.

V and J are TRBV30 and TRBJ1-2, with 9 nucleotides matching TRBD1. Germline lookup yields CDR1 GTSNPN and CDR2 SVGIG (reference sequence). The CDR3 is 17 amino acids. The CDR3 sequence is CAMDLGLGGQGHYGYTF. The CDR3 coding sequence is TGTGCAATGGATTTGGGCCTCGGGGGACAGGGTCACTATGGCTACACCTTC.

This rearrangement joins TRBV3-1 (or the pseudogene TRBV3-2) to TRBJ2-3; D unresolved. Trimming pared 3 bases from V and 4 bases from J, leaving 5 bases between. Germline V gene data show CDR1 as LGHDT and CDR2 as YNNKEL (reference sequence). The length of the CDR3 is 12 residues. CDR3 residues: CASSQVSDTQYF. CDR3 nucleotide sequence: TGTGCCAGCAGCCAGGTCTCAGATACGCAGTATTTT.

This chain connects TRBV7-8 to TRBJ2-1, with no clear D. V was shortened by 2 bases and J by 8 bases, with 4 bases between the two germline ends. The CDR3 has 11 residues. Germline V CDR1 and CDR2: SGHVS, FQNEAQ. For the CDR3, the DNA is TGTGCCAGCAGCTTATTGTATGAGCAGTTCTTC. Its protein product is CASSLLYEQFF.

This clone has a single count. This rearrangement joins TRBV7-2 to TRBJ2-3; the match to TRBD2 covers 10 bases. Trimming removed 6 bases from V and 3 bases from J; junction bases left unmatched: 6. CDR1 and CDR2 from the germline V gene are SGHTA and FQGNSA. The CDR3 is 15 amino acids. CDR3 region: CASSRASGRTDTQYF. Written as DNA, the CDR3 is TGTGCCAGCAGTAGGGCTAGCGGGAGAACAGATACGCAGTATTTT.

The CDR3, as DNA: TGTGCCAGCAGCTTGGCTCCCCTAGGAACAGATACGCAGTATTTT. Translated, it gives CASSLAPLGTDTQYF. V is TRBV5-4 and J is TRBJ2-3, with D uncertain. V dropped 0 bases and J dropped 3 bases, with 11 bases sitting between them. There are 15 residues in the CDR3. CDR1 SGHNT and CDR2 YYREEE come from the germline V gene (reference sequence).

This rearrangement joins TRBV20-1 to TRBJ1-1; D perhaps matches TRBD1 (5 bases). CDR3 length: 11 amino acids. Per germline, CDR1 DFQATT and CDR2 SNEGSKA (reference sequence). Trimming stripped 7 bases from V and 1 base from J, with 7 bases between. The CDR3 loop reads CSGDSNTEAFF. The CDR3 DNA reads TGCAGTGGGGACTCGAACACTGAAGCTTTCTTT.

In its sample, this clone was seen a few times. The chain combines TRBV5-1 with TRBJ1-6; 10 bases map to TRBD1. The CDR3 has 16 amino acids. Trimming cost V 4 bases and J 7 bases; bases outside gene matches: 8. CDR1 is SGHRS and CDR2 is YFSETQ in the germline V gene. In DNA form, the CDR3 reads TGCGCCAGCAGCCCTACTTGGACAGGGGGAAATTCACCCCTCCACTTT. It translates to CASSPTWTGGNSPLHF.

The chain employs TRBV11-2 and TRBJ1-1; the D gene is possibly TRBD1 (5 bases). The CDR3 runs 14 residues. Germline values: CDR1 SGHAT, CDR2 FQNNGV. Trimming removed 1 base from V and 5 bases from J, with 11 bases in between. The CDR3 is CASSLVAGRTEAFF. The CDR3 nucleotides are TGTGCCAGCAGCTTAGTGGCAGGGCGGACTGAAGCTTTCTTT. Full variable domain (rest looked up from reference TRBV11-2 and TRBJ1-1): EAGVAQSPRYKIIEKRQSVAFWCNPISGHATLYWYQQILGQGPKLLIQFQNNGVVDDSQLPKDRFSAERLKGVDSTLKIQPAKLEDSAVYLCASSLVAGRTEAFFGQGTRLTVV.

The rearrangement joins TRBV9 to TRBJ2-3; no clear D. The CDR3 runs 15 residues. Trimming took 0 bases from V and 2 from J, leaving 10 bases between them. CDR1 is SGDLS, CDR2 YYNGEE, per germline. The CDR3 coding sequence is TGTGCCAGCAGCGTAGCCAGCAGATACACAGATACGCAGTATTTT. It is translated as CASSVASRYTDTQYF. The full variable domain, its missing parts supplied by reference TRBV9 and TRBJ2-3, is DSGVTQTPKHLITATGQRVTLRCSPRSGDLSVYWYQQSLDQGLQFLIQYYNGEERAKGNILERFSAQQFPDLHSELNLSSLELGDSALYFCASSVASRYTDTQYFGPGTRLTVL.

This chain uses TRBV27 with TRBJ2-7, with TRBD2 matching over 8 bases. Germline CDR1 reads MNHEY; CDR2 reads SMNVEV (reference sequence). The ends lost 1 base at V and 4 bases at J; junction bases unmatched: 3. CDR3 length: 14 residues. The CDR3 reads CASSLWSGGYEQYF. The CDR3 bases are TGTGCCAGCAGTTTATGGTCGGGGGGGTACGAGCAGTACTTC.

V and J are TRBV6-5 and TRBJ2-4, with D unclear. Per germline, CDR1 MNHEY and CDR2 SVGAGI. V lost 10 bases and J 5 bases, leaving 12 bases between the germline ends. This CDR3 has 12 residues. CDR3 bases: TGTGCCACCACTGTAAGCCAAAACATTCAGTACTTC. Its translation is CATTVSQNIQYF.

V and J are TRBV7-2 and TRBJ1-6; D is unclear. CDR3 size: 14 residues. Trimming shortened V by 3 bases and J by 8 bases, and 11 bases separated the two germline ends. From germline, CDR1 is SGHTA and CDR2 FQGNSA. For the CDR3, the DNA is TGTGCCAGCAGCTTCAGAGATAGGGATTCACCCCTCCACTTT. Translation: CASSFRDRDSPLHF.

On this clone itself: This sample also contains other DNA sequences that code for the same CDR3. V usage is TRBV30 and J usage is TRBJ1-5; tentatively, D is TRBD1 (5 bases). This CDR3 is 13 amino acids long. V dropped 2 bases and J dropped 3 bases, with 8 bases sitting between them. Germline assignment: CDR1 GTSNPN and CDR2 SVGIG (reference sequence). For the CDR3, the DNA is TGTGCCTGGAGTCCCAGGGACAATCAGCCCCAGCATTTT. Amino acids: CAWSPRDNQPQHF.

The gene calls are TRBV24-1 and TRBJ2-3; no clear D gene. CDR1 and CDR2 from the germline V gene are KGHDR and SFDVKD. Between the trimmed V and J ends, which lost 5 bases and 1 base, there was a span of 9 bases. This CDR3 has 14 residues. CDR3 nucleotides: TGTGCCACCAGTGCAATGGGTGGCACAGATACGCAGTATTTT. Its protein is CATSAMGGTDTQYF.

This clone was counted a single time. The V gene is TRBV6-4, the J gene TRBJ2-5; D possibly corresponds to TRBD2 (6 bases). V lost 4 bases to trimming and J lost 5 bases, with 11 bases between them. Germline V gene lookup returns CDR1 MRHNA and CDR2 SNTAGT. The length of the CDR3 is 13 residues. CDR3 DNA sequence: TGTGCCAGCAGTGTGCGGGAAGGTGAGACCCAGTACTTC. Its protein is CASSVREGETQYF.

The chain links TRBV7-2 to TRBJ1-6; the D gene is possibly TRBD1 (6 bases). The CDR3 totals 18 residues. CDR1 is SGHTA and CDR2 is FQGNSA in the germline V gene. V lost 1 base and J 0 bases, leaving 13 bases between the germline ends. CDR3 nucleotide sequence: TGTGCCAGCAGCTTAGTATTGGGGGGCCGCTCCTATAATTCACCCCTCCACTTT. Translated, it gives CASSLVLGGRSYNSPLHF.

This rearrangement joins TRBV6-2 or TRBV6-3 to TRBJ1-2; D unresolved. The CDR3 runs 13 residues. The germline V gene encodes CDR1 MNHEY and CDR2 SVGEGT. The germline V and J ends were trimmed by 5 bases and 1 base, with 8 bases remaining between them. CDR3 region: CASSLLVNYGYTF. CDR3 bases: TGTGCCAGCAGTCTACTCGTTAACTATGGCTACACCTTC.

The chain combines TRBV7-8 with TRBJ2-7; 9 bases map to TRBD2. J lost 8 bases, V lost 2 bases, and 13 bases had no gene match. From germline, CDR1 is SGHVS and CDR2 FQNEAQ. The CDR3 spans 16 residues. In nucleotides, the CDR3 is TGTGCCAGCAGCTTAACGGTCTCTAGCGGGATTGTTCAGCAGTACTTC. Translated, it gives CASSLTVSSGIVQQYF.

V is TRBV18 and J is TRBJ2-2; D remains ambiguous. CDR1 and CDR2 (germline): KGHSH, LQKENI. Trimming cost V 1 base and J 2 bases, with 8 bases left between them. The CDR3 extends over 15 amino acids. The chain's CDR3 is CASSPQAANTGELFF. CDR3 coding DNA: TGTGCCAGCTCACCACAGGCAGCAAACACCGGGGAGCTGTTTTTT.

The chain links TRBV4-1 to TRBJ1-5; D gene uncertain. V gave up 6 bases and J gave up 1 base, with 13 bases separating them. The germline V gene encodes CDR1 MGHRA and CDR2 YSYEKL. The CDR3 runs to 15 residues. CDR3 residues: CASREGTESNQPQHF. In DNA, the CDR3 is TGCGCCAGCAGAGAGGGTACAGAGAGCAATCAGCCCCAGCATTTT.

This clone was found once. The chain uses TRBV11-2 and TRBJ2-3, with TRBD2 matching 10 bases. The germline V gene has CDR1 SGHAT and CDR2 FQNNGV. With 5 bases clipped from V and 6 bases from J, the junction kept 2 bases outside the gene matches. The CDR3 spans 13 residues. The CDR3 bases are TGTGCCAGCAGCCTGACTAGCGGGGATACGCAGTATTTT. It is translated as CASSLTSGDTQYF.

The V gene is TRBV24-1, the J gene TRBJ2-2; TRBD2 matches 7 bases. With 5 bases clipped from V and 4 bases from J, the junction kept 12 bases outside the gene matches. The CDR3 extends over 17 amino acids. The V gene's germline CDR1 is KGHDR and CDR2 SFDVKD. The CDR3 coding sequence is TGTGCCACCAGTGGCGGCTTGGAGCGGGACCCCACCGGGGAGCTGTTTTTT. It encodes CATSGGLERDPTGELFF.

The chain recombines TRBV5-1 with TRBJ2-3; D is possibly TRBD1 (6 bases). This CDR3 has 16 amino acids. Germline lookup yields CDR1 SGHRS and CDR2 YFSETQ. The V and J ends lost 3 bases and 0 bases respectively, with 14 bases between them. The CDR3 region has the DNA TGCGCCAGCAGCTCAGGGCAGGGGTCTAGCACAGATACGCAGTATTTT. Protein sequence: CASSSGQGSSTDTQYF.

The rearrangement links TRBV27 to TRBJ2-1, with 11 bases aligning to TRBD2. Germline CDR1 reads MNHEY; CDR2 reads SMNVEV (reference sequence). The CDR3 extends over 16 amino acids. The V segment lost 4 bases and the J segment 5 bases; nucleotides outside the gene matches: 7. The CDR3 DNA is TGTGCCAGCAGTTCGATAATGACTAGCGGGAACAATGAGCAGTTCTTC. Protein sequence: CASSSIMTSGNNEQFF.

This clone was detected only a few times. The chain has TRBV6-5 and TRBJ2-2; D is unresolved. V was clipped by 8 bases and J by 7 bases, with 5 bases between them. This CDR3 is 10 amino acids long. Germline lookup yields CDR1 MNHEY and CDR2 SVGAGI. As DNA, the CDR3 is TGTGCCAGCTACGGCGGGGAGCTGTTTTTT. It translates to CASYGGELFF.

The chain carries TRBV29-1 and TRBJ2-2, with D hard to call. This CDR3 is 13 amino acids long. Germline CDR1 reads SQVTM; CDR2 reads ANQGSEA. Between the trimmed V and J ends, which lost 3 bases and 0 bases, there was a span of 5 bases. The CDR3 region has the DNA TGCAGCGTTGACCACACGAACACCGGGGAGCTGTTTTTT. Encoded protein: CSVDHTNTGELFF.

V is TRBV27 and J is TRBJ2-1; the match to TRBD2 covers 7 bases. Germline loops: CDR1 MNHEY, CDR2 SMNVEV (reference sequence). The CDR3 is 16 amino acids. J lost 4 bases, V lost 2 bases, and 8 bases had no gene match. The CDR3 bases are TGTGCCAGCAGTTTACTGGGCGGGGGTTTTTACAATGAGCAGTTCTTC. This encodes CASSLLGGGFYNEQFF.

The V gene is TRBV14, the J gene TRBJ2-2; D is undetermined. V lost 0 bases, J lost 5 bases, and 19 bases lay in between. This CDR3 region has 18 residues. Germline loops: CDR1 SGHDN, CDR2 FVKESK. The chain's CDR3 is CASSQDPGLGPGTGELFF. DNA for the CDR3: TGTGCCAGCAGCCAAGATCCCGGTTTGGGCCCAGGAACCGGGGAGCTGTTTTTT.